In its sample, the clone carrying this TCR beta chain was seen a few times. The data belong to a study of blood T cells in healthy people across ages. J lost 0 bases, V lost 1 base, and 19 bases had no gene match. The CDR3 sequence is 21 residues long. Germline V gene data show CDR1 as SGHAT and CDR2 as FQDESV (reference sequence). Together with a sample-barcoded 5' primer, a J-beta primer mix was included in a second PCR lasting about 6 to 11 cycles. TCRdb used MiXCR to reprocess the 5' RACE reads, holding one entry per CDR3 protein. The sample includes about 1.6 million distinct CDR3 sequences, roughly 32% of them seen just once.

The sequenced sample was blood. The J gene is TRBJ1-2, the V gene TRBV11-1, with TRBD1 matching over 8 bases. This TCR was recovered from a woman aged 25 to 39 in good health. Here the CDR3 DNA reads TGTGCCAGCAGCTTAGTTCATCCGGACAGGGAAGATTTCGGGGCTAACTATGGCTACACCTTC. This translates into CASSLVHPDREDFGANYGYTF.